The following is a TCR beta chain sequence with its context. Its target is not known. The sequencing template was cDNA reverse transcribed from extracted RNA. Clones were sequenced by immunoSEQ multiplex PCR, and TCRdb holds only the in-frame ones, with some missing. The sample has 95,000 to 100,000 clones; 60% to 65% are singletons. V was pared by 3 bases and J by 2 bases, with 15 bases between. The CDR3 contains 16 residues. Germline V gives CDR1 KGHSH, CDR2 LQKENI. This sample was included in a study of CD8+ T cells in alopecia areata. Study findings and constraints: The study found that many expanded lesional clones persisted in scalp and blood during tofacitinib.

Sample treatment: oral pan-JAK inhibitor, 5-10 mg twice daily. As part of sample collection, lesional scalp punch biopsies and peripheral blood were taken from alopecia areata patients. The chain employs TRBV18 and TRBJ2-3, with D perhaps being TRBD1 or TRBD2 (5 bases each). Sequences were derived from CD8+ T cells sorted from blood, sampled at week 4, from a patient treated with tofacitinib. The receptor was isolated from a human donor with alopecia areata. This CDR3 reads CASSPRTGTFTDTQYF. The DNA of the CDR3 is TGTGCCAGCTCACCCCGGACGGGGACCTTCACAGATACGCAGTATTTT. The full variable domain, in which reference TRBV18 and TRBJ2-3 provide the parts outside the CDR3, is NAGVMQNPRHLVRRRGQEARLRCSPMKGHSHVYWYRQLPEEGLKFMVYLQKENIIDESGMPKERFSAEFPKEGPSILRIQQVVRGDSAAYFCASSPRTGTFTDTQYFGPGTRLTVL.